The text below deals with one T cell receptor beta chain. Its matching antigen is unknown. This CDR3 contains 15 residues. Germline V gene data show CDR1 as SQVTM and CDR2 as ANQGSEA. In preparing the TRB cDNA libraries, 5' RACE with UMI labels was used. TCRdb reworked the 5' RACE reads into one entry per CDR3 protein, no DNA. This table lists tens of thousands of distinct CDR3 sequences. This specimen comes from a study of CXCR3-negative and CXCR3-positive naive CD8 T cells. Whole-study results and caveats: TRBV-TRBJ usage was alike in naive CXCR3-negative and CXCR3-positive cells but differed in memory cells. The majority of assays used fresh PBMCs, and CXCR3 expression partially decreased after cryopreservation. Naive subsets did not differ in surface CD5, and TRB CDR3 properties served to infer TCR strength.

Naive CD8+ T cells showed CD45RO-CCR7+CD27+CD95-. The V call is TRBV29-1, the J call TRBJ2-5; absent DNA, TCRdb's TRBD1 call cannot be checked. The sequenced sample consisted of naive CXCR3- CD8+ T cells from blood. Described subset: CD45RO-CCR7+CD27+CD95- naive CD8+ T cells lacking CXCR3 (TNR3-). The sequence derives from a human donor in good health. Some clones in this sample may be carry-over from other donors' samples. The CDR3 here is CSVDGGGPHQETQYF.